The rows below give T cell receptor beta chains drawn from one sample of a study of CD8+ T cells in alopecia areata. Profiling relied on immunoSEQ multiplex PCR, and the TCRdb table lists in-frame clones only, not all of them. The table includes 150,000 to 200,000 clones, 50% to 70% detected once. This specimen was CD4+ T cells sorted from blood, taken at week 0. The receptors stem from a human donor with alopecia areata. CDR3s include the opening cysteine and the closing phenylalanine or tryptophan. The order of the fields is V gene, D gene, clone size, J gene, CDR3 DNA, CDR3 protein. A D gene is named only where the DNA matches it firmly. Clone size is shown for a subset of rows, as once, few, many or a class of expanded clone.

TRBV29-1,TRBD1,NA,TRBJ1-1,TGCAGCGTAGTCAGGGGGCCGGGCACTGAAGCTTTCTTT,CSVVRGPGTEAFF
TRBV29-1,NA,NA,TRBJ2-3,TGCAGCGTTGACGCAGGCTCAGGCACAGATACGCAGTATTTT,CSVDAGSGTDTQYF
TRBV27,TRBD1,NA,TRBJ1-2,TGTGCCAGCAGTGCGGGACAGGGTATCAACTATGGCTACACCTTC,CASSAGQGINYGYTF
TRBV10-3,NA,NA,TRBJ1-2,TGTGCCATCAGTGAGCAGGGTCCCTATGGCTACACCTTC,CAISEQGPYGYTF
TRBV11-2,NA,few,TRBJ1-6,TGTGCCAGCAGCCCCTCGACGCTCAGTAATTCACCCCTCCACTTT,CASSPSTLSNSPLHF
TRBV28,NA,NA,TRBJ2-7,TGTGCCAGCAGTTTCCCTCCTTGGACACCGCACTACGAGCAGTACTTC,CASSFPPWTPHYEQYF
TRBV29-1,NA,NA,TRBJ2-1,TGCAGCGTTCTCCGAAGCCGAACAGGGTCTGAGCAGTTCTTC,CSVLRSRTGSEQFF
TRBV27,NA,NA,TRBJ2-6,TGTGCCACCGCGGTGGGACGGCCCTACTCTGGGGCCAACGTCCTGACTTTC,CATAVGRPYSGANVLTF
TRBV27,NA,few,TRBJ2-7,TGTGCCAGCAGTTTAGGTAGGGGAGCTACCTACGAGCAGTACTTC,CASSLGRGATYEQYF
TRBV5-1,TRBD2,NA,TRBJ2-3,TGCGCCAGCAGCTTAGAGACTAGCGGTTTCACAGATACGCAGTATTTT,CASSLETSGFTDTQYF
TRBV7-9,NA,NA,TRBJ1-5,TGTGCCAGCAGCTTTCAGGGTAGCAATCAGCCCCAGCATTTT,CASSFQGSNQPQHF
TRBV6-6,TRBD1,NA,TRBJ1-1,TGTGCCAGCAGTACCCAGGACAGGGCGAACACTGAAGCTTTCTTT,CASSTQDRANTEAFF
TRBV29-1,NA,NA,TRBJ2-5,TGCAGCGTTGGCTTCAGCGGGGAGACCCAGTACTTC,CSVGFSGETQYF
TRBV9,NA,NA,TRBJ2-5,TGTGCCAGCAGCCGACGAGGACAGCCCCAAGAGACCCAGTACTTC,CASSRRGQPQETQYF
TRBV5-6,NA,NA,TRBJ1-1,TGTGCCAGCAGCCCAGTGGACATATCCACTGAAGCTTTCTTT,CASSPVDISTEAFF
TRBV6-6,TRBD1,NA,TRBJ1-6,TGTGCCAGCACGGAAGGGACAGGGGATTCACCCCTCCACTTT,CASTEGTGDSPLHF
TRBV7-9,NA,NA,TRBJ2-5,TGTGCCAGCAGCGAGTCGGGTCAGGAGACCCAGTACTTC,CASSESGQETQYF
TRBV27,TRBD1,NA,TRBJ2-7,TGTGCCAGCAGTTTTTCCCAGGGGGCCATCTCCTACGAGCAGTACTTC,CASSFSQGAISYEQYF
TRBV5-1,NA,NA,TRBJ1-5,TGCGCCAGCAGCTTGGGATCGGGCTTTCAGCCCCAGCATTTT,CASSLGSGFQPQHF
TRBV29-1,NA,NA,TRBJ2-7,TGCAGCGTCCGGGACACGCTCTCCTACGAGCAGTACTTC,CSVRDTLSYEQYF
TRBV5-6,NA,NA,TRBJ1-4,TGTGCCAGCAGCTTGGATACTTCCGAAAAACTGTTTTTT,CASSLDTSEKLFF
TRBV9,TRBD1,NA,TRBJ1-1,TGTGCCAGCAGCCAGAGACCACAGGGGGATACTGAAGCTTTCTTT,CASSQRPQGDTEAFF
TRBV2,TRBD2,NA,TRBJ2-3,TGTGCCAGCAGCCCTACTAGCGGGGTCCCCGATACGCAGTATTTT,CASSPTSGVPDTQYF
TRBV5-1,NA,NA,TRBJ2-6,TGCGCCAGCAGCTTGGCGGGAAGCTCTGGGGCCAACGTCCTGACTTTC,CASSLAGSSGANVLTF
TRBV29-1,NA,NA,TRBJ2-5,TGCAGCGTTAACAGACAAGAGACCCAGTACTTC,CSVNRQETQYF
TRBV5-1,NA,NA,TRBJ2-7,TGCGCCAGCAGCATACAGGGTAGCACTCACGAGCAGTACTTC,CASSIQGSTHEQYF
TRBV6-6,NA,once,TRBJ2-5,TGTGCCAGCAGTGTAGGAGTGGAGACCCAGTACTTC,CASSVGVETQYF
TRBV6-5,TRBD1,NA,TRBJ1-2,TGTGCCAGCAGCTTAACAGGGGACTATGGCTACACCTTC,CASSLTGDYGYTF
TRBV5-1,NA,NA,TRBJ2-3,TGCGCCAGCAGCCCCCCCGGGACAAACACAGATACGCAGTATTTT,CASSPPGTNTDTQYF
TRBV10-3,NA,NA,TRBJ1-6,TGTGCCATCAGTGATAAATCAGGATCACCCCTCCACTTT,CAISDKSGSPLHF
TRBV19,NA,NA,TRBJ1-2,TGTGCCAGCAGCCGTCGGCAGGGCGGTTTTGGCTACACCTTC,CASSRRQGGFGYTF
TRBV6-5,NA,NA,TRBJ2-1,TGTGCCACCCGGAGGGGGTCCTACAATGAGCAGTTCTTC,CATRRGSYNEQFF
TRBV7-9,NA,NA,TRBJ2-3,TGTGCCAGCAGCTTAGACTTAAGCACAGATACGCAGTATTTT,CASSLDLSTDTQYF
TRBV2,TRBD1,few,TRBJ2-2,TGTGCCAGCTCGGTGGACAGGGTTAACACCGGGGAGCTGTTTTTT,CASSVDRVNTGELFF
TRBV5-1,TRBD1,NA,TRBJ1-6,TGCGCCAGCAGCTTTGGAACAGGGGATAATTCACCCCTCCACTTT,CASSFGTGDNSPLHF
TRBV4-1,TRBD2,NA,TRBJ2-7,TGCGCCAGCAGCCAAGATGGAGCGGGGAGCTCCTACGAGCAGTACTTC,CASSQDGAGSSYEQYF
TRBV28,NA,few,TRBJ1-6,TGTGCCAGCTCATCGGGAGGGATGACTTACAAGAATTCACCCCTCCACTTT,CASSSGGMTYKNSPLHF
TRBV12-5,TRBD1,NA,TRBJ1-5,TGTGCTAGTGGGGCGGACAGGACTGGACAGCCCCAGCATTTT,CASGADRTGQPQHF
TRBV29-1,NA,NA,TRBJ1-2,TGCAGCGTTGAACCCCAGAGAACTAACTATGGCTACACCTTC,CSVEPQRTNYGYTF
TRBV29-1,NA,NA,TRBJ2-4,TGCAGCGTCGTAGTGGACGGAGCCAAAAACATTCAGTACTTC,CSVVVDGAKNIQYF
TRBV5-6,TRBD1,NA,TRBJ2-5,TGTGCCAGCAGCTGGGACAGGAAGGGGACCCAGTACTTC,CASSWDRKGTQYF
TRBV5-1,TRBD1,NA,TRBJ1-2,TGCGCCAGCTGCCGAGGACAGGAGGGCTATGGCTACACCTTC,CASCRGQEGYGYTF